The source of this T cell receptor beta chain is a study of cytomegalovirus exposure and HLA in healthy donors. Study outcomes and limitations: Later analysis identified a missense DCLRE1C variant that was linked to TCR beta V- and J-gene trimming. Clonal expansion was found to be greater in HLA-associated TCR beta chains than in equally common others in a later analysis. In vitro data verified three CMV-associated chains as specific for CMV antigens. In the analysis, some V segments, TRBV6-2 and TRBV6-3 included, were excluded as indistinguishable.

A note on this clone: The antigen is undetermined.

The CDR3 consists of 13 residues. V was clipped by 5 bases and J by 4 bases; unmatched bases: 2. Per germline, CDR1 SNHLY and CDR2 FYNNEI. PCR amplification relied on 60 Vbeta primers (plus 13 Jbeta primers). This table comes from immunoSEQ multiplex PCR, and its TCRdb copy is limited to in-frame clones, with some not included. The sample has fewer than 90,000 clones, around 80% seen once; the top ten hold 2.5%. V is TRBV2 and J is TRBJ2-7, with 10 positions matching TRBD1. The clonotype originates from a male donor in good health and CMV-seropositive. The sequencing sample was made of PBMCs. CDR3 loop: CASSSDRGYEQYF. CDR3 nucleotide sequence: TGTGCCAGCAGTTCGGACAGGGGGTACGAGCAGTACTTC.